This entry describes one T cell receptor beta chain. Its antigen is not identified. A much larger clone sits a single nucleotide away, making a read error possible. TCRdb redid the calling of the 5' RACE reads with MiXCR, one entry per CDR3 protein. The data show roughly 49,000 distinct CDR3 sequences, roughly a quarter seen once. These data originate in a study of T-cell memory formation after mild COVID-19. Regarding the study as a whole: A subset of responding clones appeared in pre-infection memory, suggesting cross-reactive memory joined. The study found contracting CD4+ clones mainly in CM and EM and contracting CD8+ clones in EMRA.

Germline V gene sequence: CDR1 SGHVS, CDR2 FQNEAQ. The CDR3 has 11 amino acids. This sequence was found in a man between 18 and 29 years old who had mild COVID-19 (a few samples of this study predate the infection). Cell type and time point are not known. Specimen: PBMCs or a T cell subset sorted from them (not recorded which). V is TRBV7-8 and J is TRBJ1-2; 7 bases map to TRBD1. Here the CDR3 reads CASSGTAAYPF. The CDR3 DNA is TGTGCCAGCAGCGGGACAGCGGCCTACCCCTTC.